What follows are 28 T cell receptor beta chains derived from one specimen sequenced in a study of shared clonotypes between healthy human individuals. Profiling relied on immunoSEQ multiplex PCR, and the TCRdb table lists in-frame clones only, not all of them. This table holds millions of clones, 95% found once. The sample was naive CD4+ T cells sorted from blood. Subset noted: CD45RA+ positively selected. These receptor sequences come from a young man in good health.

This sequence joins TRBV5-8 and TRBJ2-2; perhaps TRBD2 as D (6 bases). The CDR3 sequence is 16 residues long. Per the germline V gene, CDR1 is SGHTS and CDR2 is YDEGEE. Deletions cut 0 bases from V and 0 bases from J, with 9 bases between. The CDR3 DNA reads TGTGCCAGCAGCTTGGTGGGCGGGGCGAACACCGGGGAGCTGTTTTTT. This gives the protein CASSLVGGANTGELFF.

The V gene is TRBV5-1, the J gene TRBJ1-1; possible D gene TRBD1, 6 bases. CDR3 length: 15 residues. Trimming removed 0 bases at V and 2 bases at J, with 11 bases between. Germline V gene lookup returns CDR1 SGHRS and CDR2 YFSETQ. The CDR3 nucleotides read TGCGCCAGCAGCTTGGTTGGGACAAAAAACACTGAAGCTTTCTTT. Its protein is CASSLVGTKNTEAFF.

This clone was picked up one time. The chain uses TRBV9 and TRBJ1-2; 9 bases align to TRBD1. The V segment lost 4 bases and the J segment 8 bases; nucleotides outside the gene matches: 6. CDR1 is SGDLS and CDR2 is YYNGEE in the germline V gene. The length of the CDR3 is 13 residues. CDR3 coding DNA: TGTGCCAGCAGCTCCCGGACAGGGGAAGGCTACACCTTC. Its translation: CASSSRTGEGYTF.

The DNA of the CDR3 is TGTGCCAGCAGCGGCTCCGGGACAGGGACTTATAACTATGGCTACACCTTC. This codes for CASSGSGTGTYNYGYTF. The chain is built from TRBV9 and TRBJ1-2, with 9 nucleotides matching TRBD1. Germline V gene sequence: CDR1 SGDLS, CDR2 YYNGEE. V shed 3 bases and J 1 base; nucleotides not matched to a gene: 10. The CDR3 consists of 17 residues.

The genes are TRBV5-4 and TRBJ2-7; D is undetermined. CDR3 length: 13 amino acids. The V end was cut by 1 base, the J end by 6 bases, with 11 bases between. CDR1 is SGHNT, CDR2 YYREEE, per germline (reference sequence). CDR3 sequence (DNA): TGTGCCAGCAGCTTGTCAGGTGCGCGCGAGCAGTACTTC. Its translation is CASSLSGAREQYF.

The genes are TRBV25-1 and TRBJ2-7; weak D call: TRBD1 (5 bases). Germline CDR1 and CDR2: MGHDK and SYGVNS. The V and J ends lost 2 bases and 2 bases respectively, with 13 bases between them. CDR3 size: 15 residues. In DNA form, the CDR3 reads TGTGCCAGCAGTGAAGGGCAGGGTGTGACCTACGAGCAGTACTTC. It translates to CASSEGQGVTYEQYF.

The chain links TRBV18 to TRBJ2-5, with TRBD2 matching 10 bases. The J call may be incorrect, as the DNA end agrees better with TRBJ2-7. The CDR3 is 14 residues long. Germline CDR1 and CDR2: KGHSH and LQKENI. The CDR3 DNA is TGTGCCAGCTCTCTAGCGGGGGAATTTTACGAGCAGTACTTC. Translated, it gives CASSLAGEFYEQYF.

The rearrangement uses TRBV19 and TRBJ2-7; 11 bases fit TRBD1. J was trimmed by 9 bases and V by 3 bases; bases with no gene match: 10. This CDR3 region has 15 residues. Germline V gives CDR1 LNHDA, CDR2 SQIVND (reference sequence). The CDR3 DNA reads TGTGCCAGTAGTATGAGGACAGGGGGCCCCACGGGGCAGTACTTC. Translated: CASSMRTGGPTGQYF.

The V call is TRBV11-2, the J call TRBJ2-5, with a possible D match to TRBD2 (5 bases). The CDR3 spans 18 residues. Germline values: CDR1 SGHAT, CDR2 FQNNGV. The V end lost 2 bases, the J end lost 2 bases, and 21 bases lay between the germline ends. The CDR3 here is CASSLPAGGIAWQETQYF. CDR3 DNA: TGTGCCAGCAGCTTACCCGCGGGTGGTATAGCTTGGCAAGAGACCCAGTACTTC.

This clone showed up just once. This chain connects TRBV15 to TRBJ2-2, with D unclear. CDR1 LNHNV and CDR2 YYDKDF come from the germline V gene (reference sequence). Deletions cut 0 bases from V and 7 bases from J, with 6 bases between. The CDR3 spans 13 residues. CDR3 bases: TGTGCCACCAGCAGAGATAACGGCGGGGAGCTGTTTTTT. Residues: CATSRDNGGELFF.

The chain employs TRBV6-1 and TRBJ2-2, with 7 bases aligning to TRBD1. Germline V lookup: CDR1 MNHNS, CDR2 SASEGT. The length of the CDR3 is 14 residues. V shed 11 bases, J shed 3 bases, and the junction held 9 bases outside the gene matches. The CDR3 here is CAGNRGPDTGELFF. The CDR3 coding sequence is TGTGCCGGAAATAGGGGGCCGGACACCGGGGAGCTGTTTTTT.

A single count supports this clone. Other DNA sequences in this sample translate to the same CDR3. The rearrangement links TRBV18 to TRBJ2-7, with D maybe TRBD1 (5 bases). Trimming removed 2 bases at V and 1 base at J, with 9 bases between. This CDR3 has 14 residues. Germline CDR1 reads KGHSH; CDR2 reads LQKENI. The CDR3 here is CASSPGQGSYEQYF. The CDR3 DNA reads as TGTGCCAGCTCACCAGGGCAGGGATCCTACGAGCAGTACTTC.

As regards this clone: Other DNA sequences in the same sample also yield this CDR3. The chain couples TRBV12-5 to TRBJ1-5; the D is unclear. Trimming pared 3 bases from V and 2 bases from J, leaving 5 bases between. CDR1 LGHNT and CDR2 FRNRAP come from the germline V gene. The CDR3 extends over 13 amino acids. The CDR3 region has the DNA TGTGCTAGTGGTTTTGGTGGCAATCAGCCCCAGCATTTT. Its protein is CASGFGGNQPQHF.

The chain combines TRBV9 with TRBJ1-6; 7 bases map to TRBD1. Germline CDR1 reads SGDLS; CDR2 reads YYNGEE. The CDR3 has 17 residues. Germline trimming cut 4 bases from V and 0 bases from J; bases unmatched to any gene: 7. In nucleotides, the CDR3 is TGTGCCAGCAGCTCTAGACAGGGATTCTCCTATAATTCACCCCTCCACTTT. Translating gives CASSSRQGFSYNSPLHF.

The CDR3 loop reads CASSLWDKSYNEQFF. For the CDR3, the DNA is TGTGCCAGCAGCTTATGGGACAAATCCTACAATGAGCAGTTCTTC. The rearrangement joins TRBV7-2 to TRBJ2-1; D is possibly TRBD1 (6 bases). The V gene's germline CDR1 is SGHTA and CDR2 FQGNSA. Between the trimmed V and J ends, which lost 2 bases and 1 base, there was a span of 9 bases. The CDR3 loop spans 15 amino acids.

This clone was seen at least ten times. Other nucleotide sequences from this sample produce the same CDR3. The chain links TRBV4-3 to TRBJ1-1; D gene unclear. CDR1 is LGHNA, CDR2 YSLEER, per germline. Trimming removed 1 base from V and 4 bases from J, with 7 bases in between. The CDR3 is 13 amino acids. The CDR3 DNA follows: TGCGCCAGCAGCCAAGTCGTGGGCACTGAAGCTTTCTTT. Protein: CASSQVVGTEAFF.

V usage is TRBV2 and J usage is TRBJ1-2; D unclear. With 6 bases removed from V and 4 bases from J, the gap between germline ends came to 12 bases. The CDR3 runs 13 residues. CDR1 is SNHLY, CDR2 FYNNEI, per germline. The CDR3 region is CASSDDGLYGYTF. CDR3 bases: TGTGCCAGCAGCGACGACGGCCTCTATGGCTACACCTTC.

The genes are TRBV7-6 and TRBJ1-1; D unclear. The CDR3 spans 17 residues. Trimming stripped 5 bases from V and 0 bases from J, with 19 bases between. The germline CDR1 and CDR2 sequences are SGHVS and FNYEAQ. CDR3 loop: CASSRYSSSGLNTEAFF. CDR3 nucleotides: TGTGCCAGCAGCCGGTATTCTTCGTCCGGGTTGAACACTGAAGCTTTCTTT.

The V gene is TRBV25-1, the J gene TRBJ1-4; the match to TRBD1 covers 7 bases. Germline CDR1 MGHDK, CDR2 SYGVNS. V shed 4 bases, J shed 7 bases, and the junction held 12 bases outside the gene matches. The length of the CDR3 is 16 residues. The CDR3 nucleotides are TGTGCCAGCAGTGCTCCCGGGGCAGGGGGGAGTGAAAAACTGTTTTTT. Translation: CASSAPGAGGSEKLFF.

The chain recombines TRBV2 with TRBJ1-5; no clear D gene. The CDR3 has 13 residues. V gave up 8 bases and J gave up 6 bases, with 14 bases separating them. Germline lookup yields CDR1 SNHLY and CDR2 FYNNEI. The CDR3: CASLVGGGQPQHF. DNA for the CDR3: TGTGCCAGCTTGGTGGGAGGCGGTCAGCCCCAGCATTTT.

The gene calls are TRBV28 and TRBJ1-5, with D hard to call. The germline CDR1 and CDR2 sequences are MDHEN and SYDVKM. This CDR3 is 15 amino acids long. The germline V and J ends were trimmed by 3 bases and 2 bases, with 11 bases remaining between them. This CDR3 is CASSLAGAGNQPQHF. The CDR3 nucleotides read TGTGCCAGCAGTTTGGCTGGCGCCGGCAATCAGCCCCAGCATTTT.

The chain links TRBV10-2 to TRBJ1-5, with 7 bases aligning to TRBD1. The germline V gene encodes CDR1 WSHSY and CDR2 SAAADI. The V gene end was trimmed by 7 bases and the J gene end by 4 bases; junction bases not matched to a gene: 7. This CDR3 region has 14 residues. The DNA of the CDR3 is TGCGCCAGCAATGTGGGACAGTTTAATCAGCCCCAGCATTTT. Amino acid sequence: CASNVGQFNQPQHF.

This chain connects TRBV6-1 to TRBJ1-1, with unresolved D. This CDR3 is 12 amino acids long. Germline V CDR1 and CDR2: MNHNS, SASEGT. V was trimmed by 5 bases and J by 7 bases, leaving 11 bases between them. This CDR3 is CASSTLDSEAFF. CDR3 DNA sequence: TGTGCCAGCAGTACCCTGGATAGTGAAGCTTTCTTT.

The chain is built from TRBV27 and TRBJ2-6; D is unclear. This CDR3 spans 13 amino acids. CDR1 MNHEY and CDR2 SMNVEV come from the germline V gene (reference sequence). The V and J ends lost 4 bases and 4 bases respectively, with 5 bases between them. In DNA form, the CDR3 reads TGTGCCAGCAGTTCCCAGGGGGCCAACGTCCTGACTTTC. Protein sequence: CASSSQGANVLTF.

The V call is TRBV6-1, the J call TRBJ1-4; TRBD1 matches 7 bases. The V segment lost 6 bases and the J segment 3 bases; nucleotides outside the gene matches: 4. This CDR3 is built from 14 residues. The germline gives CDR1 MNHNS, CDR2 SASEGT. CDR3 loop: CASREQGSNEKLFF. CDR3 nucleotide sequence: TGTGCCAGCAGGGAACAGGGGTCTAATGAAAAACTGTTTTTT.

The V call is TRBV10-2, the J call TRBJ2-1, with TRBD2 identical over 13 bases. The CDR3 length is 14 residues. From germline, CDR1 is WSHSY and CDR2 SAAADI. Trimming took 10 bases from V and 9 from J; bases not matched to a gene: 9. In nucleotides, the CDR3 is TGCGCCACCCAGGGACTAGCGGGGAGGGGTGAGCAGTTCTTC. This sequence encodes CATQGLAGRGEQFF.

The CDR3 region is CAISDRDSGLNNEQFF. CDR3 DNA: TGTGCCATCAGTGATCGTGATAGCGGCCTAAACAATGAGCAGTTCTTC. The V and J genes are TRBV10-3 and TRBJ2-1, with D possibly TRBD2 on 6 matching bases. The V end was cut by 3 bases, the J end by 5 bases, with 17 bases between. The CDR3 is 16 residues long. CDR1 and CDR2 from the germline V gene are ENHRY and SYGVKD.

J is TRBJ2-5 and V is TRBV25-1; no reliable D call. The CDR3 length is 14 residues. Trimming removed 1 base from V and 0 bases from J, with 6 bases in between. Germline V gives CDR1 MGHDK, CDR2 SYGVNS. CDR3 DNA: TGTGCCAGCAGTGAATGGGCCTACCAAGAGACCCAGTACTTC. It translates to CASSEWAYQETQYF.